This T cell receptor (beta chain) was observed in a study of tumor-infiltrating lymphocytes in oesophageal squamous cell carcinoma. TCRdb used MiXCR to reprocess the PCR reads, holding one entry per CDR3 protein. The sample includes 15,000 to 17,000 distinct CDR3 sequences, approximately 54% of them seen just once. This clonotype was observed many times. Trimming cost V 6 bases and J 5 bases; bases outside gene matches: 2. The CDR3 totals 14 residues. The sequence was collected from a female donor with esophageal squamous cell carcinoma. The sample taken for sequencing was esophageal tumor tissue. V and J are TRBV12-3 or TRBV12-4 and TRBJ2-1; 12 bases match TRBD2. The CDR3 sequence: CASSWTSGNNEQFF. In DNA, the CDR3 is TGTGCCAGCAGCTGGACTAGCGGGAACAATGAGCAGTTCTTC.